This T cell receptor (beta chain) was sequenced during a study of T cell changes during pregnancy in multiple sclerosis. The germline V gene has CDR1 SGHTA and CDR2 FQGNSA. The CDR3 runs 14 residues. V was pared by 5 bases and J by 3 bases, with 13 bases between. Sequencing was performed with immunoSEQ multiplex PCR; in TCRdb, only in-frame clones are kept and a portion is missing. The data hold about 79,000 clones, with around 93% observed a single time. The chain links TRBV7-2 to TRBJ1-2, with a weak D call TRBD1 (5 bases). This TCR was sampled from a female donor in good health, enrolled as a control in a pregnancy study. Sequenced here: peripheral blood, sampled in the second trimester of pregnancy. CDR3 protein: CASSEPRVDYGYTF. The CDR3 nucleotides read TGTGCCAGCAGCGAGCCCAGGGTAGACTATGGCTACACCTTC.